The 15 T cell receptor beta chains listed next were all sequenced from one sample in a study of vaccination and CD4 T cells after COVID-19. With the Oncomine TCR Beta short-read assay, DNA from cultured CD4+ T cells was sequenced. Each CDR3 protein gets one entry after TCRdb re-called the PCR reads with MiXCR. Of about 12,000 distinct CDR3 sequences listed, roughly 47% are singletons. Treatment defined: approximately nine-day PBMC culture with coronavirus spike peptide pools or control peptides (ViraFEST assay). No antigens are known for them. Sequencing was carried out using CD4+ T cells from blood, cultured in vitro. Receptors originate from a human donor who had recovered from COVID-19.

V is TRBV20-1 and J is TRBJ1-4, with D uncertain. V was pared by 5 bases and J by 7 bases, with 26 bases between. The germline CDR1 and CDR2 sequences are DFQATT and SNEGSKA (reference sequence). The length of the CDR3 is 17 residues. This CDR3 reads CSAPNAGRLPDSEKLFF. DNA of the CDR3: TGCAGTGCTCCTAACGCCGGGCGGCTACCGGATAGTGAAAAACTGTTTTTT.

This rearrangement joins TRBV30 to TRBJ1-2; unclear D gene. Per the germline V gene, CDR1 is GTSNPN and CDR2 is SVGIG (reference sequence). The ends were cut back, 0 bases at V and 2 bases at J, with 10 bases in the middle. This CDR3 region has 14 residues. The DNA of the CDR3 is TGTGCCTGGAGTGTACGGACTGTCAACTATGGCTACACCTTC. Amino acid sequence: CAWSVRTVNYGYTF.

This clonotype was found a few times. V and J are TRBV12-3 or TRBV12-4 and TRBJ2-5, with D possibly TRBD1 on 6 matching bases. CDR3 size: 14 residues. V lost 6 bases, J lost 5 bases, and 16 bases lay in between. The CDR3 nucleotides read TGTGCCAGCAGGGACGGTAGTGGGGGCGAGACCCAGTACTTC. Amino acids: CASRDGSGGETQYF.

A few counts support this clonotype. The chain carries TRBV15 and TRBJ2-1; the D gene is possibly TRBD2 (6 bases). With 0 bases removed from V and 5 bases from J, the gap between germline ends came to 17 bases. The CDR3 consists of 17 residues. The V gene's germline CDR1 is LNHNV and CDR2 YYDKDF (reference sequence). The CDR3 DNA sequence: TGTGCCACCAGCAGAGATATGCGGGGCAAGAATGACAATGAGCAGTTCTTC. As protein: CATSRDMRGKNDNEQFF.

This clonotype was detected once. The chain recombines TRBV7-2 with TRBJ2-7, with 10 bases matching TRBD1. Trimming removed 5 bases from V and 2 bases from J; junction bases left unmatched: 6. The CDR3 is made up of 15 amino acids. Per the germline V gene, CDR1 is SGHTA and CDR2 is FQGNSA. CDR3 residues: CASSLRGQGAYEQYF. The CDR3, as DNA: TGTGCCAGCAGCCTACGCGGACAGGGGGCCTACGAGCAGTACTTC.

The V and J genes are TRBV6-1 and TRBJ2-3, with 9 bases lining up with TRBD2. V shed 6 bases, J shed 4 bases, and the junction held 8 bases outside the gene matches. The CDR3 loop spans 15 amino acids. CDR1 is MNHNS, CDR2 SASEGT, per germline. CDR3 in DNA: TGTGCCAGCAGCGAGCTAGCGGGGTCGGCAGATACGCAGTATTTT. Protein product: CASSELAGSADTQYF.

The chain is built from TRBV7-8 and TRBJ1-2, with D unresolved. There are 15 residues in the CDR3. Between the trimmed V and J ends, which lost 3 bases and 2 bases, there was a span of 13 bases. Germline lookup yields CDR1 SGHVS and CDR2 FQNEAQ. The CDR3 DNA is TGTGCCAGCAGCTTCCGGTGGGGAGAGAACTATGGCTACACCTTC. Translating it yields CASSFRWGENYGYTF.

This clonotype is a singleton in its sample. The V gene is TRBV20-1, the J gene TRBJ1-1, with D uncertain. Germline CDR1 and CDR2: DFQATT and SNEGSKA (reference sequence). Trimming took 6 bases from V and 0 from J, leaving 11 bases between them. The CDR3 is 13 residues long. The CDR3 DNA reads TGCAGTGCCAATGGACGGTTGAACACTGAAGCTTTCTTT. Encoded protein: CSANGRLNTEAFF.

This chain uses TRBV7-2 with TRBJ1-1; tentatively, D is TRBD1 (6 bases). Deletions cut 1 base from V and 0 bases from J, with 9 bases between. The CDR3 sequence is 15 residues long. The V gene's germline CDR1 is SGHTA and CDR2 FQGNSA. CDR3 region: CASSLGAGVNTEAFF. DNA of the CDR3: TGTGCCAGCAGCTTAGGAGCAGGGGTGAACACTGAAGCTTTCTTT.

This clonotype has just a few counts. This chain links TRBV5-4 with TRBJ1-6, with D possibly being TRBD1 (6 bases). V was shortened by 4 bases and J by 0 bases, with 14 bases between the two germline ends. CDR3 length: 17 residues. CDR1 and CDR2 from the germline V gene are SGHNT and YYREEE (reference sequence). CDR3 in amino acids: CASSRDIRSSYNSPLHF. Here the CDR3 DNA reads TGTGCCAGCAGCAGGGACATCCGAAGCTCCTATAATTCACCCCTCCACTTT. Full variable domain (missing parts from reference TRBV5-4 and TRBJ1-6): ETGVTQSPTHLIKTRGQQVTLRCSSQSGHNTVSWYQQALGQGPQFIFQYYREEENGRGNFPPRFSGLQFPNYSSELNVNALELDDSALYLCASSRDIRSSYNSPLHFGNGTRLTVT.

This sequence joins TRBV20-1 and TRBJ2-7; D is uncertain. This CDR3 has 14 amino acids. The germline V gene has CDR1 DFQATT and CDR2 SNEGSKA (reference sequence). Trimming took 6 bases from V and 0 from J, leaving 15 bases between them. The CDR3 nucleotides read TGCAGTGCAACCTACCGGACCAGCTCCTACGAGCAGTACTTC. As protein: CSATYRTSSYEQYF.

This clonotype was counted a few times. This chain connects TRBV14 to TRBJ1-2; D unclear. CDR1 and CDR2 (germline): SGHDN, FVKESK. This CDR3 spans 13 amino acids. The ends were cut back, 4 bases at V and 3 bases at J, with 9 bases in the middle. CDR3 bases: TGTGCCAGCAGCCCCACGGGCCACTATGGCTACACCTTC. Translated, it gives CASSPTGHYGYTF.

The chain recombines TRBV20-1 with TRBJ1-5; D not certain. V was clipped by 0 bases and J by 0 bases, with 6 bases between them. Germline V gene sequence: CDR1 DFQATT, CDR2 SNEGSKA (reference sequence). The CDR3 length is 14 residues. CDR3 bases: TGCAGTGCTAGAGATCAGGATAGCAATCAGCCCCAGCATTTT. This encodes CSARDQDSNQPQHF.

The chain joins TRBV20-1 to TRBJ2-1; TRBD2 matches 15 bases. The J segment lost 8 bases and the V segment lost 6 bases, leaving 5 bases of the junction unmatched. The CDR3 runs 14 residues. Germline V gene lookup returns CDR1 DFQATT and CDR2 SNEGSKA (reference sequence). CDR3 nucleotide sequence: TGCAGTGCACATGGGACTAGCGGGGGGTATGAGCAGTTCTTC. It is translated as CSAHGTSGGYEQFF.

This chain uses TRBV7-9 with TRBJ1-1; weak D call: TRBD1 (5 bases). The CDR3 has 14 amino acids. Germline V gives CDR1 SEHNR, CDR2 FQNEAQ (reference sequence). V was pared by 5 bases and J by 3 bases, with 13 bases between. Here the CDR3 reads CASSELGGDTEAFF. In nucleotides, the CDR3 is TGTGCCAGCAGCGAATTGGGAGGGGACACTGAAGCTTTCTTT.